The source of this TCR beta chain is a study of CXCR3-negative and CXCR3-positive naive CD8 T cells. Study results and caveats: Diversity in memory CD8+ cells fell much lower than the comparably high levels seen in both naive subsets. Naive cells with CXCR3 showed TRB CDR3s that were more hydrophobic than those in CXCR3-negative naive cells.

The authors made the TRB cDNA libraries by 5' RACE using UMI labels. TCRdb reprocessed the 5' RACE reads; each CDR3 protein has one entry and no DNA is given. This repertoire includes 150,000 to 180,000 distinct CDR3 sequences. The CDR3 loop spans 15 amino acids. Germline values: CDR1 LNHNV, CDR2 YYDKDF (reference sequence). On this clonotype itself: Its antigen is not known.

CD45RO-CCR7+CD27+CD95- defined naive CD8+ T cells. This clonotype was sampled from a human donor in good health. Some clones in this sample may be carry-over from other donors' samples. Sequencing was done on a sample of naive CXCR3+ CD8+ T cells from blood. As for subset: CD45RO-CCR7+CD27+CD95- naive CD8+ T cells expressing CXCR3 (TNR3+). The chain links TRBV15 to TRBJ2-1; the TCRdb call, TRBD2, lacks DNA for checking. The CDR3 is CATSRTSGLVDEQFF. Looking up the rest from reference TRBV15 and TRBJ2-1 gives the full variable domain: DAMVIQNPRYQVTQFGKPVTLSCSQTLNHNVMYWYQQKSSQAPKLLFHYYDKDFNNEADTPDNFQSRRPNTSFCFLDIRSPGLGDTAMYLCATSRTSGLVDEQFFGPGTRLTVL.